What follows are 19 T cell receptor beta chains derived from one specimen sequenced in a study of blood T cell repertoires in COVID-19 (dated by TCRdb to the early 2020s). Libraries were made using the immunoSEQ multiplex PCR assay. In TCRdb, the immuneACCESS table is reduced to in-frame sequences with V and J assigned. These tables do not hold every clone; where another copy was compared, an unresolved V gene accounts for under half, and the others remain unexplained. The sample contains about 310,000 clones, around 90% of them found a single time. The ten largest make up more than 0.85% of the sample. The material sequenced was peripheral blood. Every receptor here comes from a woman in her 40s with COVID-19, enrolled during active disease.

The V gene is TRBV28, the J gene TRBJ2-7; 11 nucleotides agree with TRBD1. Per the germline V gene, CDR1 is MDHEN and CDR2 is SYDVKM. The CDR3 is 14 amino acids. The V gene end was trimmed by 4 bases and the J gene end by 3 bases; junction bases not matched to a gene: 2. This CDR3 reads CASSWGTGGYEQYF. The CDR3 DNA reads TGTGCCAGCAGTTGGGGGACAGGGGGCTACGAGCAGTACTTC. Full variable domain (rest looked up from reference TRBV28 and TRBJ2-7): DVKVTQSSRYLVKRTGEKVFLECVQDMDHENMFWYRQDPGLGLRLIYFSYDVKMKEKGDIPEGYSVSREKKERFSLILESASTNQTSMYLCASSWGTGGYEQYFGPGTRLTVT.

CDR3 sequence reads: CASSQVAFGEKLFF. CDR3 nucleotide sequence: TGCGCCAGCAGCCAAGTTGCATTCGGTGAAAAACTGTTTTTT. The chain carries TRBV5-1 and TRBJ1-4; no definite D call. Germline CDR1 is SGHRS and CDR2 is YFSETQ. The ends were cut back, 4 bases at V and 7 bases at J, with 14 bases in the middle. The CDR3 totals 14 residues.

V is TRBV20-1 and J is TRBJ2-1, with 7 bases matching TRBD1. The V gene's germline CDR1 is DFQATT and CDR2 SNEGSKA (reference sequence). The ends lost 3 bases at V and 3 bases at J; junction bases unmatched: 8. CDR3 length: 15 residues. The DNA for the CDR3 is TGCAGTGCTAGTGGTGTGACAGGGTTCTACAATGAGCAGTTCTTC. Residues: CSASGVTGFYNEQFF.

The table lists this clone with a count of one. The chain has TRBV19 and TRBJ1-2, with 7 bases aligning to TRBD1. This CDR3 region has 14 residues. The V and J ends lost 3 bases and 2 bases, in that order; junction bases with no gene match: 3. Germline loops: CDR1 LNHDA, CDR2 SQIVND (reference sequence). CDR3 sequence: CASSIVGQNYGYTF. CDR3 nucleotide sequence: TGTGCCAGTAGTATCGTGGGACAGAACTATGGCTACACCTTC.

This clone has just a few counts. V gene TRBV28 combines with J gene TRBJ2-7, with D perhaps TRBD1 (6 bases). Germline V gene sequence: CDR1 MDHEN, CDR2 SYDVKM. The CDR3 has 15 amino acids. Trimming removed 6 bases at V and 2 bases at J, with 17 bases between. The CDR3: CASSLTGSLTYEQYF. The CDR3 region has the DNA TGTGCCAGCAGCCTAACAGGGAGTCTCACCTACGAGCAGTACTTC.

The V call is TRBV7-6, the J call TRBJ2-5, with 15 bases that match TRBD2. Trimming removed 5 bases from V and 5 bases from J; junction bases left unmatched: 3. This CDR3 comprises 15 residues. The V gene's germline CDR1 is SGHVS and CDR2 FNYEAQ. The CDR3 bases are TGTGCCAGCAGCCGAGGGACTAGCGGGAGGGAGACCCAGTACTTC. It codes for CASSRGTSGRETQYF.

The DNA for the CDR3 is TGTGCCACCAGCAGAGGACTGACTAACTATGGCTACACCTTC. Amino acid sequence: CATSRGLTNYGYTF. This rearrangement joins TRBV15 to TRBJ1-2; D uncertain. This CDR3 comprises 14 residues. CDR1 LNHNV and CDR2 YYDKDF come from the germline V gene (reference sequence). The germline V and J ends were trimmed by 1 base and 0 bases, with 6 bases remaining between them.

Comments on this clone: Within the sample, other DNA sequences also encode this same CDR3. The chain is built from TRBV27 and TRBJ1-3; 8 nucleotides agree with TRBD1. CDR3 length: 14 residues. Trimming at V came to 4 bases and at J to 2 bases, leaving 1 base not matched to a gene. Germline assignment: CDR1 MNHEY and CDR2 SMNVEV (reference sequence). CDR3 residues: CASSSTGAGNTIYF. The CDR3 DNA follows: TGTGCCAGCAGTTCGACAGGGGCTGGAAACACCATATATTTT.

The chain uses TRBV29-1 and TRBJ2-1; 7 bases fit TRBD2. J was trimmed by 7 bases and V by 3 bases; bases with no gene match: 12. This CDR3 region has 15 residues. Germline CDR1 is SQVTM and CDR2 is ANQGSEA. This chain's CDR3 is CSVDFLGGSMNEQFF. DNA for the CDR3: TGCAGCGTTGATTTCCTGGGGGGGTCGATGAATGAGCAGTTCTTC.

CDR3 coding DNA: TGTGCCAGCAGCTTAATATCTAGACTAGCGGGATCCGGGGAGCTGTTTTTT. It specifies CASSLISRLAGSGELFF. The genes are TRBV7-9 and TRBJ2-2; TRBD2 aligns across 11 bases. The CDR3 consists of 17 residues. Germline-derived CDR1 and CDR2 are SEHNR and FQNEAQ (reference sequence). V shed 2 bases, J shed 6 bases, and the junction held 8 bases outside the gene matches.

V is TRBV12-3 or TRBV12-4 and J is TRBJ1-5, with no clear D. V was trimmed by 6 bases and J by 5 bases, leaving 8 bases between them. The CDR3 consists of 12 residues. The CDR3, as DNA: TGTGCCAGCAGCCTAATTTATCAGCCCCAGCATTTT. Protein: CASSLIYQPQHF.

This chain joins TRBV29-1 and TRBJ2-5, with 11 bases fitting TRBD1. J lost 4 bases, V lost 6 bases, and 7 bases had no gene match. Germline V gives CDR1 SQVTM, CDR2 ANQGSEA. This CDR3 is built from 14 residues. The CDR3 DNA reads TGCAGCGTCTTAGGACAGGGGGCCTTAGAGACCCAGTACTTC. Translated: CSVLGQGALETQYF.

V usage is TRBV29-1 and J usage is TRBJ1-3; no clear D gene. Trimming left V 5 bases short and J 0 bases short, with 8 bases between. This CDR3 contains 13 residues. Germline V CDR1 and CDR2: SQVTM, ANQGSEA. CDR3 in amino acids: CSVKQSSGNTIYF. CDR3 bases: TGCAGCGTTAAACAGAGCTCTGGAAACACCATATATTTT.

In DNA form, the CDR3 reads TGTGCCAGCAGCTTGAGACAGGGAACTAATGAAAAACTGTTTTTT. Translating gives CASSLRQGTNEKLFF. The chain has TRBV7-2 and TRBJ1-4; 7 bases match TRBD1. Germline CDR1 SGHTA, CDR2 FQGNSA. J gave up 1 base and V 3 bases, and 2 bases lay outside the gene matches. This CDR3 is built from 15 residues.

The chain is built from TRBV6-5 and TRBJ2-7; the match to TRBD2 covers 9 bases. Germline-derived CDR1 and CDR2 are MNHEY and SVGAGI. J was trimmed by 2 bases and V by 2 bases; bases with no gene match: 4. The CDR3 contains 15 residues. CDR3: CASSYLAGSPYEQYF. For the CDR3, the DNA is TGTGCCAGCAGTTACCTAGCGGGGAGTCCCTACGAGCAGTACTTC.

The CDR3 is CASSSTTRSYNEQFF. CDR3 coding DNA: TGTGCCAGCAGCTCGACTACCAGGTCCTACAATGAGCAGTTCTTC. The chain couples TRBV7-2 to TRBJ2-1, with D possibly TRBD2 on 5 matching bases. V was trimmed by 4 bases and J by 1 base, leaving 11 bases between them. CDR1 is SGHTA, CDR2 FQGNSA, per germline. The CDR3 consists of 15 residues.

The chain recombines TRBV3-1 (or the pseudogene TRBV3-2) with TRBJ2-2; TRBD2 matches 11 bases. Germline V gives CDR1 LGHDT, CDR2 YNNKEL (reference sequence). V trimming: 6 bases; J trimming: 1 base; junction bases outside the gene matches: 13. The CDR3 is made up of 19 amino acids. The CDR3 protein is CASRPRRALAGGNTGELFF. The CDR3 nucleotides are TGTGCCAGCAGACCAAGACGTGCCCTAGCGGGAGGGAACACCGGGGAGCTGTTTTTT.

The V call is TRBV6-5, the J call TRBJ2-7; 10 bases align to TRBD1. This CDR3 contains 13 residues. Unmatched junction bases numbered 4, after V lost 7 bases and J lost 4 bases. The germline V gene encodes CDR1 MNHEY and CDR2 SVGAGI. CDR3 amino acids: CASTRTGGYEQYF. CDR3 nucleotide sequence: TGTGCCAGCACAAGGACAGGGGGGTACGAGCAGTACTTC.

The CDR3 sequence: CASSSYRQGLNQPQHF. The CDR3 region has the DNA TGTGCCAGTAGTAGCTACCGACAGGGCCTCAATCAGCCCCAGCATTTT. V gene TRBV19 combines with J gene TRBJ1-5, with 7 bases aligning to TRBD1. This CDR3 contains 16 residues. V lost 4 bases, J lost 3 bases, and 9 bases stayed unmatched. The germline V gene encodes CDR1 LNHDA and CDR2 SQIVND (reference sequence).